This paragraph covers one TCR beta chain sequence. The sample comes from a study of monozygotic twins with inflammatory bowel disease. Sampling involved one blood draw (2.5 ml) for every donor. During cDNA synthesis, UMIs that each contained a 6-nucleotide sample barcode were added by means of template switching. Nested amplification of TCRalpha and TCRbeta cDNA involved two PCRs of approximately 16 and 10 cycles. TCRdb re-called the 5' RACE reads; one entry per CDR3 protein, DNA not given. The repertoire table contains around 380,000 distinct CDR3 sequences. The CDR3 is made up of 14 amino acids. In germline, CDR1 is SGHRS, CDR2 YFSETQ.

The clonotype originates from a human donor with ulcerative colitis or Crohn's disease, or a healthy co-twin of an affected twin (not recorded which). The sample was blood. This sequence joins TRBV5-1 and TRBJ2-3; TCRdb's D gene call, TRBD1, goes unchecked for lack of DNA. CDR3 loop: CASTRGDSTDTQYF. The full variable domain, its missing parts supplied by reference TRBV5-1 and TRBJ2-3, is KAGVTQTPRYLIKTRGQQVTLSCSPISGHRSVSWYQQTPGQGLQFLFEYFSETQRNKGNFPGRFSGRQFSNSRSEMNVSTLELGDSALYLCASTRGDSTDTQYFGPGTRLTVL.